The 5 T cell receptor beta chains given below trace back to one sample, sequenced in a study of memory CD8 T cells in hepatitis C reinfection. Sequencing used immunoSEQ multiplex PCR; TCRdb keeps in-frame clones, though not all of them. The table lists 2,000 to 3,000 clones, 90% of them singletons. Described time point: peak reinfection, 3 to 8 weeks after reinfection detection. The sorted cells went straight to TCR sequencing with no prior in vitro expansion. Input material: naive CD8+ T cells sorted from blood. These receptors originate from a man in his forties or fifties with hepatitis C virus infection.

The chain uses TRBV30 and TRBJ2-3; D might be TRBD2 (6 bases). The germline V gene has CDR1 GTSNPN and CDR2 SVGIG (reference sequence). CDR3 size: 13 residues. V lost 2 bases and J 4 bases, leaving 10 bases between the germline ends. CDR3 in amino acids: CAWSTGEPDTQYF. CDR3 coding DNA: TGTGCCTGGAGTACGGGAGAACCAGATACGCAGTATTTT.

The chain carries TRBV9 and TRBJ2-7, with 7 nucleotides matching TRBD2. V was clipped by 0 bases and J by 3 bases; unmatched bases: 9. CDR3 length: 16 residues. The germline CDR1 and CDR2 sequences are SGDLS and YYNGEE. CDR3 nucleotides: TGTGCCAGCAGCGTAGGACGGGAGGCAGAGATCTACGAGCAGTACTTC. It translates to CASSVGREAEIYEQYF.

V is TRBV25-1 and J is TRBJ2-7, with TRBD2 as a possible D gene (5 bases). Germline lookup yields CDR1 MGHDK and CDR2 SYGVNS. Trimming pared 2 bases from V and 2 bases from J, leaving 10 bases between. This CDR3 contains 14 residues. The CDR3 nucleotides are TGTGCCAGCAGTGAAGGAGGCGGTACCTACGAGCAGTACTTC. Translation: CASSEGGGTYEQYF.

This rearrangement joins TRBV10-3 to TRBJ2-1, with TRBD2 matching 8 bases. V lost 7 bases and J lost 8; bases outside the gene matches: 13. Germline loops: CDR1 ENHRY, CDR2 SYGVKD. The CDR3 is made up of 15 amino acids. CDR3 sequence: CAITSGGTSSDEQFF. The CDR3 DNA reads as TGTGCCATCACCTCTGGAGGGACTAGTTCCGATGAGCAGTTCTTC.

The gene calls are TRBV4-1 and TRBJ1-6; no firm D call. Trimming stripped 5 bases from V and 4 bases from J, with 12 bases between. This CDR3 has 15 amino acids. CDR1 MGHRA and CDR2 YSYEKL come from the germline V gene. This CDR3 reads CASSITTVYNSPLHF. DNA for the CDR3: TGCGCCAGCAGCATAACCACAGTTTATAATTCACCCCTCCACTTT.